This T cell receptor beta chain emerged from a study of T cells in Graves' hyperthyroidism and ophthalmopathy. The TCR beta CDR3 regions underwent amplification using RNA transcripts as the source. The TCR CDR3 was amplified in a first-round RT-PCR using the HTBI primer set. TCRdb fed the multiplex PCR reads into MiXCR, producing one record per CDR3 protein. The data show a few hundred thousand distinct CDR3 sequences, approximately 14% seen once. Notes on the study in general: It was a median approximately six months before onset that the model predicted ophthalmopathy.

No progression to ophthalmopathy during 18 months of follow-up defined stable disease. V gave up 2 bases and J gave up 6 bases, with 17 bases separating them. The CDR3 consists of 14 residues. Germline V lookup: CDR1 DFQATT, CDR2 SNEGSKA (reference sequence). About this clonotype: The antigen remains undetermined.

Sequenced: blood. The TCR sequence derives from a young woman with Graves' hyperthyroidism. This rearrangement joins TRBV20-1 to TRBJ2-7, with D possibly matching TRBD2 (6 bases). The chain's CDR3 is CSARSALHGGEQYF. The CDR3 DNA reads as TGCAGTGCTAGATCCGCCCTCCACGGGGGCGAGCAGTACTTC.